Sequencing of this T cell receptor (beta chain) was carried out in a study of beta chain features in type 1 diabetes. Study-wide findings and caveats: People with Type 1 diabetes carried modestly yet significantly shorter TCRB CDR3s in all four CD4+ subsets. Here, the possible influence of HLA type (on TCRB rearrangement) remained unresolved.

As every portion of the isolated RNA was reverse transcribed, the sequencing read expressed TCRB transcripts. Roughly 3.5 million reads per sample on average were obtained from naive, central memory and regulatory T cell samples. Repertoires were generated with immunoSEQ multiplex PCR, while TCRdb's copy carries only in-frame clones and drops some. The repertoire has about 160,000 clones, 6.5% to 10% of them found once; the top ten carry under 0.65%. Losses at the gene ends were 4 bases for V and 7 bases for J; bases not matched to a gene: 2. This CDR3 contains 12 residues. Germline values: CDR1 MGHRA, CDR2 YSYEKL. Only a few counts were recorded for this clone. Its antigen is not known.

Sequenced sample: central memory CD4+ T cells from blood. This receptor was obtained from a woman aged 18 to 35 with type 1 diabetes. This rearrangement joins TRBV4-1 to TRBJ1-1, with TRBD1 identical over 8 bases. DNA for the CDR3: TGCGCCAGCAGCCTAGGGACAGGTGAAGCTTTCTTT. Its translation is CASSLGTGEAFF.